These T cell receptor beta chains were read from a single sample in a study of control samples from healthy donors and cancer patients. TCRdb's table, derived via immunoSEQ multiplex PCR, lists solely in-frame clones and lacks some. The sample lists about 88,000 clones, more than 85% occurring once. The sequenced material came from blood. The origin of the receptors is a man aged 18-30 years in good health. Both conserved end residues are part of each CDR3. Fields, in order: V gene, J gene, D gene, clone size, CDR3 DNA, CDR3 protein. A D gene is named only where the DNA matches it firmly. Only some rows state a clone size, as once, few, many or a class for expanded clones.

V gene: TRBV2; J gene: TRBJ1-4; D gene: TRBD1; clone size: NA; CDR3 DNA: TGTGCCAGCAGCCCGACAGGGTCCGGAGAAAAACTGTTTTTT; CDR3 protein: CASSPTGSGEKLFF
V gene: TRBV7-2; J gene: TRBJ2-1; D gene: TRBD1; clone size: NA; CDR3 DNA: TGTGCCAGCAGCGGCCGTGGGACAGGAACTTACAATGAGCAGTTCTTC; CDR3 protein: CASSGRGTGTYNEQFF
V gene: TRBV4-3; J gene: TRBJ1-1; D gene: NA; clone size: NA; CDR3 DNA: TGCGCCAGCAGCCAAGACTCCGGACAGAACACTGAAGCTTTCTTT; CDR3 protein: CASSQDSGQNTEAFF
V gene: TRBV6-6; J gene: TRBJ1-1; D gene: NA; clone size: once; CDR3 DNA: TGTGCCAACGCGGCAGGGAGGAACACTGAAGCTTTCTTT; CDR3 protein: CANAAGRNTEAFF
V gene: TRBV19; J gene: TRBJ2-3; D gene: NA; clone size: NA; CDR3 DNA: TGTGCCACCGTATCCGTAGGGGGAACAGATACGCAGTATTTT; CDR3 protein: CATVSVGGTDTQYF
V gene: TRBV27; J gene: TRBJ1-2; D gene: TRBD1; clone size: NA; CDR3 DNA: TGTGCCAGCAGCCTACAGGGGACACTTTATGGCTACACCTTC; CDR3 protein: CASSLQGTLYGYTF
V gene: TRBV19; J gene: TRBJ1-1; D gene: NA; clone size: NA; CDR3 DNA: TGTGCCAGTAGTATACGGGGCCCGAACACTGAAGCTTTCTTT; CDR3 protein: CASSIRGPNTEAFF
V gene: TRBV21-1; J gene: TRBJ1-1; D gene: NA; clone size: NA; CDR3 DNA: TGTGCCAGCAGCAATACTGAAGCTTTCTTT; CDR3 protein: CASSNTEAFF
V gene: TRBV11-2; J gene: TRBJ2-7; D gene: NA; clone size: NA; CDR3 DNA: TGTGCCAGCAGCTCATCGGGGGCCTACGAGCAGTACTTC; CDR3 protein: CASSSSGAYEQYF
V gene: TRBV6-5; J gene: TRBJ2-2; D gene: NA; clone size: NA; CDR3 DNA: TGTGCCAGCAGTTACGCCCAAGGGTATACCGGGGAGCTGTTTTTT; CDR3 protein: CASSYAQGYTGELFF
V gene: TRBV4-3; J gene: TRBJ2-7; D gene: TRBD2; clone size: NA; CDR3 DNA: TGCGCCAGCAGCCCCGGTGGGACTAGCGTTGGCGAGCAGTACTTC; CDR3 protein: CASSPGGTSVGEQYF
V gene: TRBV6-1; J gene: TRBJ1-4; D gene: NA; clone size: NA; CDR3 DNA: TGTGCCAGCAGTGAACAAGTCGGTCAGACTAATGAAAAACTGTTTTTT; CDR3 protein: CASSEQVGQTNEKLFF
V gene: TRBV11-2; J gene: TRBJ1-1; D gene: NA; clone size: NA; CDR3 DNA: TGTGCCAGCAGCTCTCAGTACACGAACACTGAAGCTTTCTTT; CDR3 protein: CASSSQYTNTEAFF
V gene: TRBV14; J gene: TRBJ2-3; D gene: NA; clone size: once; CDR3 DNA: TGTGCCAGCAGCCAAGAATCGACAGAAGATACGCAGTATTTT; CDR3 protein: CASSQESTEDTQYF
V gene: TRBV6-2/TRBV6-3; J gene: TRBJ1-2; D gene: NA; clone size: NA; CDR3 DNA: TGTGCCAGCAGTTATTCAGTATATGGCTACACCTTC; CDR3 protein: CASSYSVYGYTF
V gene: TRBV27; J gene: TRBJ1-4; D gene: NA; clone size: once; CDR3 DNA: TGTGCCAGCAGTTCCTATGCAACTAATGAAAAACTGTTTTTT; CDR3 protein: CASSSYATNEKLFF
V gene: TRBV7-6; J gene: TRBJ1-4; D gene: NA; clone size: NA; CDR3 DNA: TGTGCCAGCAGCTTAGGGGGGGGAACTAATGAAAAACTGTTTTTT; CDR3 protein: CASSLGGGTNEKLFF
V gene: TRBV11-2; J gene: TRBJ1-4; D gene: NA; clone size: NA; CDR3 DNA: TGTGCCAGCAGCTTAGGCAGGGTCTATGGTGAAAAACTGTTTTTT; CDR3 protein: CASSLGRVYGEKLFF
V gene: TRBV5-6; J gene: TRBJ1-1; D gene: NA; clone size: NA; CDR3 DNA: TGTGCCAGCAGCTACCGTACAGGGTGGGGGCTGAACACTGAAGCTTTCTTT; CDR3 protein: CASSYRTGWGLNTEAFF
V gene: TRBV14; J gene: TRBJ1-1; D gene: NA; clone size: NA; CDR3 DNA: TGTGCCAGCAGCCAGTGGACAGTACTGAACACTGAAGCTTTCTTT; CDR3 protein: CASSQWTVLNTEAFF
V gene: TRBV19; J gene: TRBJ1-5; D gene: NA; clone size: NA; CDR3 DNA: TGTGCCAGTAGTATAAGGGGTGGTAGCGATCAGCCCCAGCATTTT; CDR3 protein: CASSIRGGSDQPQHF
V gene: TRBV5-4; J gene: TRBJ1-1; D gene: NA; clone size: NA; CDR3 DNA: TGTGCCAGCAGCTTCTCCACCGGGACGGGGAACACTGAAGCTTTCTTT; CDR3 protein: CASSFSTGTGNTEAFF
V gene: TRBV5-4; J gene: TRBJ2-1; D gene: NA; clone size: NA; CDR3 DNA: TGTGCCAGCAGCCCCGGGACTCAGCAGGGCAATGAGCAGTTCTTC; CDR3 protein: CASSPGTQQGNEQFF
V gene: TRBV20-1; J gene: TRBJ1-5; D gene: NA; clone size: NA; CDR3 DNA: TGCAGTGCTAGTGGGGACGGAGATCAGCCCCAGCATTTT; CDR3 protein: CSASGDGDQPQHF
V gene: TRBV5-1; J gene: TRBJ2-1; D gene: NA; clone size: NA; CDR3 DNA: TGCGCCAGCAGCTTCGCCGAGCCGGGGTACAATGAGCAGTTCTTC; CDR3 protein: CASSFAEPGYNEQFF
V gene: TRBV4-1; J gene: TRBJ1-4; D gene: NA; clone size: NA; CDR3 DNA: TGCGCCAGCAGCCAAGACGGGGGGACGAATGAAAAACTGTTTTTT; CDR3 protein: CASSQDGGTNEKLFF
V gene: TRBV4-1; J gene: TRBJ1-5; D gene: NA; clone size: NA; CDR3 DNA: TGCGCCAGCAGCCAAGATCTGATTGGGGATCAGCCCCAGCATTTT; CDR3 protein: CASSQDLIGDQPQHF
V gene: TRBV5-1; J gene: TRBJ1-5; D gene: TRBD1; clone size: NA; CDR3 DNA: TGCGCCAGCAGCTTGGAGCCAGGGGACAGGAATCAGCCCCAGCATTTT; CDR3 protein: CASSLEPGDRNQPQHF
V gene: TRBV4-3; J gene: TRBJ1-2; D gene: NA; clone size: NA; CDR3 DNA: TGCGCCAGCAGCCAAGTCTTGGACAGAGGTTTCTATGGCTACACCTTC; CDR3 protein: CASSQVLDRGFYGYTF
V gene: TRBV2; J gene: TRBJ2-1; D gene: NA; clone size: NA; CDR3 DNA: TGTGCCAGCACACCCGGATTGAGGGGCGAACAGTTCTTC; CDR3 protein: CASTPGLRGEQFF
V gene: TRBV9; J gene: TRBJ1-1; D gene: NA; clone size: once; CDR3 DNA: TGTGCCAGCGGCGGGACGAACACTGAAGCTTTCTTT; CDR3 protein: CASGGTNTEAFF
V gene: TRBV3-1/TRBV3-2; J gene: TRBJ1-4; D gene: TRBD1; clone size: NA; CDR3 DNA: TGTGCCAGCAGAAACAGGGGAACGGCCGGGAGTTTGTTTTTT; CDR3 protein: CASRNRGTAGSLFF
V gene: TRBV4-1; J gene: TRBJ1-3; D gene: NA; clone size: NA; CDR3 DNA: TGCGCCAGCAGCCAAGATACGGGGTCCCGAAACACCATATATTTT; CDR3 protein: CASSQDTGSRNTIYF
V gene: TRBV3-1/TRBV3-2; J gene: TRBJ2-3; D gene: TRBD2; clone size: NA; CDR3 DNA: TGTGCCAGCAGCCGACCAACTAGCGGGACAGATACGCAGTATTTT; CDR3 protein: CASSRPTSGTDTQYF
V gene: TRBV6-5; J gene: TRBJ2-2; D gene: NA; clone size: NA; CDR3 DNA: TGTGCCAGCAGGGATTATTCGGGGAAAGCCGGGGAGCTGTTTTTT; CDR3 protein: CASRDYSGKAGELFF
V gene: TRBV5-1; J gene: TRBJ2-2; D gene: NA; clone size: NA; CDR3 DNA: TGCGCCAGCAGCTTGGGCCCGGCAGGGACCGGGGAGCTGTTTTTT; CDR3 protein: CASSLGPAGTGELFF
V gene: TRBV30; J gene: TRBJ1-1; D gene: NA; clone size: NA; CDR3 DNA: TGTGCCTGGACCCCGGTCAGGATGAACACTGAAGCTTTCTTT; CDR3 protein: CAWTPVRMNTEAFF
V gene: TRBV27; J gene: TRBJ1-2; D gene: NA; clone size: once; CDR3 DNA: TGTGCCAGCAGTTCCACCCCGGGGCCCCGGGGCTACACCTTC; CDR3 protein: CASSSTPGPRGYTF
V gene: TRBV30; J gene: TRBJ2-7; D gene: NA; clone size: NA; CDR3 DNA: TGTGCCAGCTCTTCGGACAGTCCCTACGAGCAGTACTTC; CDR3 protein: CASSSDSPYEQYF
V gene: TRBV9; J gene: TRBJ1-4; D gene: NA; clone size: NA; CDR3 DNA: TGTGCCAGCAGCGTCTCCATGGCGGCTAATGAAAAACTGTTTTTT; CDR3 protein: CASSVSMAANEKLFF
V gene: TRBV6-4; J gene: TRBJ2-3; D gene: NA; clone size: NA; CDR3 DNA: TGTGCCAGCAGTGGTTATGGAGATACGCAGTATTTT; CDR3 protein: CASSGYGDTQYF
V gene: TRBV7-6; J gene: TRBJ1-1; D gene: NA; clone size: once; CDR3 DNA: TGTGCCAGCAGCCCCTTGTCGGGATCCTCGTTGAACACTGAAGCTTTCTTT; CDR3 protein: CASSPLSGSSLNTEAFF
V gene: TRBV25-1; J gene: TRBJ1-5; D gene: TRBD1; clone size: NA; CDR3 DNA: TGTGCCAGCAGTGAATACGGGACAGGGGAAGGTCAGCCCCAGCATTTT; CDR3 protein: CASSEYGTGEGQPQHF
V gene: TRBV3-1/TRBV3-2; J gene: TRBJ1-1; D gene: TRBD1; clone size: NA; CDR3 DNA: TGTGCCAGCAGCGAGGGGGCAAACACTGAAGCTTTCTTT; CDR3 protein: CASSEGANTEAFF
V gene: TRBV29-1; J gene: TRBJ1-1; D gene: NA; clone size: NA; CDR3 DNA: TGCAGCGCTAACTGGGGGGCAGAAGCTTTCTTT; CDR3 protein: CSANWGAEAFF
V gene: TRBV3-1/TRBV3-2; J gene: TRBJ2-7; D gene: NA; clone size: NA; CDR3 DNA: TGTGCCAGCAGCCTAGGGGGATCCGAATACGAGCAGTACTTC; CDR3 protein: CASSLGGSEYEQYF
V gene: TRBV5-1; J gene: TRBJ1-5; D gene: NA; clone size: NA; CDR3 DNA: TGCGCCAGCAGCTTGGATGCAGGTGGACAGCCCCAGCATTTT; CDR3 protein: CASSLDAGGQPQHF
V gene: TRBV18; J gene: TRBJ2-7; D gene: TRBD2; clone size: NA; CDR3 DNA: TGTGCCAGCTCACCACCTTCCGGGACTACAATTTACGAGCAGTACTTC; CDR3 protein: CASSPPSGTTIYEQYF
V gene: TRBV5-1; J gene: TRBJ2-1; D gene: NA; clone size: NA; CDR3 DNA: TGCGCCAGCAGCTCGAACAATGAGCAGTTCTTC; CDR3 protein: CASSSNNEQFF
V gene: TRBV5-1; J gene: TRBJ2-3; D gene: TRBD2; clone size: NA; CDR3 DNA: TGCGCCAGCAGCCCGTCCGGGCGGGAGGCTACAGATACGCAGTATTTT; CDR3 protein: CASSPSGREATDTQYF
V gene: TRBV9; J gene: TRBJ2-2; D gene: NA; clone size: NA; CDR3 DNA: TGTGCCAGCAGCGTAGGAGGGACCGGGGAGCTGTTTTTT; CDR3 protein: CASSVGGTGELFF
V gene: TRBV4-1; J gene: TRBJ2-7; D gene: NA; clone size: NA; CDR3 DNA: TGCGCCAGCAGCCAAGATGGCGAGCAGTACTTC; CDR3 protein: CASSQDGEQYF
V gene: TRBV11-1; J gene: TRBJ2-1; D gene: TRBD2; clone size: NA; CDR3 DNA: TGTGCCAGCAGCTACCCGGGACTAGTACCGAATGAGCAGTTCTTC; CDR3 protein: CASSYPGLVPNEQFF
V gene: TRBV5-4; J gene: TRBJ2-7; D gene: NA; clone size: NA; CDR3 DNA: TGTGCCAGCAGCTTCCCGGGACCTTACGAGCAGTACTTC; CDR3 protein: CASSFPGPYEQYF
V gene: TRBV30; J gene: TRBJ1-2; D gene: TRBD1; clone size: once; CDR3 DNA: TGTGCCTGGAGTGTCGGACAGGGGGGTCGGGATGGCTACACCTTC; CDR3 protein: CAWSVGQGGRDGYTF